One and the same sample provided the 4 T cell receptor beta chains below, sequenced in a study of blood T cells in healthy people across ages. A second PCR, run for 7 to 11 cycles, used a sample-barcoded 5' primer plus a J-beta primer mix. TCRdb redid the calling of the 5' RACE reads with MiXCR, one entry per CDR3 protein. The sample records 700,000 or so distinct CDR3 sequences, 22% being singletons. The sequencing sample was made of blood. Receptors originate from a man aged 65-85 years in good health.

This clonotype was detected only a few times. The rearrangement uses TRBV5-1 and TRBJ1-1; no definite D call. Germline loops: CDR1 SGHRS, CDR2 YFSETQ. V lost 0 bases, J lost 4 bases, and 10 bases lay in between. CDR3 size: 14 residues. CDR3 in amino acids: CASSLAQRSTEAFF. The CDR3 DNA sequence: TGCGCCAGCAGCTTGGCCCAGAGGAGCACTGAAGCTTTCTTT. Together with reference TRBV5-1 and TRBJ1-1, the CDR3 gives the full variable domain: KAGVTQTPRYLIKTRGQQVTLSCSPISGHRSVSWYQQTPGQGLQFLFEYFSETQRNKGNFPGRFSGRQFSNSRSEMNVSTLELGDSALYLCASSLAQRSTEAFFGQGTRLTVV.

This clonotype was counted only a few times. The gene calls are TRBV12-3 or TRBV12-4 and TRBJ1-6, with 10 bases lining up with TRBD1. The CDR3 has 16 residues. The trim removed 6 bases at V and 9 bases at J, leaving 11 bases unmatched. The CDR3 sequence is CASSKLRDRGASPLHF. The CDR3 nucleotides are TGTGCCAGCAGCAAACTCCGGGACAGGGGAGCTTCACCCCTCCACTTT.

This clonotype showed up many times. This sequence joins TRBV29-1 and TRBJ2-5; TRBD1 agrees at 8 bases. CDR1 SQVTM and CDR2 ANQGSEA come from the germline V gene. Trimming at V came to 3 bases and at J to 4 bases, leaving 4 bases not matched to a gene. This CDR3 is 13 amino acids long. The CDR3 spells CSVDGRGLETQYF. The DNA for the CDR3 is TGCAGCGTTGATGGCAGGGGGCTAGAGACCCAGTACTTC.

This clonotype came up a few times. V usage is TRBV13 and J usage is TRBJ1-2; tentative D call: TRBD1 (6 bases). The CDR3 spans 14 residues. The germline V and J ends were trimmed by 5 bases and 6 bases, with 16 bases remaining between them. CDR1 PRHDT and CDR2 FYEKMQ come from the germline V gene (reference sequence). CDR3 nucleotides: TGTGCCAGCAGCACCACGCAGGAGGGGGATGGCTACACCTTC. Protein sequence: CASSTTQEGDGYTF.